A single sample is the source of the 30 T cell receptor beta chains below, sequenced in a study of blood T cells in healthy people across ages. A second PCR, run for roughly 7 to 11 cycles, used a sample-barcoded 5' primer plus a J-beta primer mix. A single record per CDR3 protein comes from TCRdb applying MiXCR to the 5' RACE reads. The profile shows 2 million or so distinct CDR3 sequences, less than 50% of them singletons. Sequenced: blood. These receptors were obtained from a woman aged 40 to 50 in good health.

This chain joins TRBV29-1 and TRBJ2-7; tentatively, D is TRBD2 (7 bases). Trimming left V 3 bases short and J 7 bases short, with 16 bases between. The CDR3 covers 13 residues. In germline, CDR1 is SQVTM, CDR2 ANQGSEA. In nucleotides, the CDR3 is TGCAGCGTTGATTTGAGAGGGGGGGATGAGCAGTACTTC. It yields the protein CSVDLRGGDEQYF.

The chain links TRBV6-2 or TRBV6-3 to TRBJ2-5; weak D call: TRBD2 (6 bases). The CDR3 consists of 20 residues. V lost 5 bases and J 5 bases, leaving 33 bases between the germline ends. Germline V gives CDR1 MNHEY, CDR2 SVGEGT. The CDR3 is CASSNKTSCCAGYGSETQYF. CDR3 DNA: TGTGCCAGCAGTAATAAAACTAGCTGTTGTGCAGGGTACGGATCGGAGACCCAGTACTTC.

This clonotype was picked up a small number of times. V usage is TRBV4-2 and J usage is TRBJ2-5; D unresolved. Per the germline V gene, CDR1 is LGHNA and CDR2 is YNFKEQ. The CDR3 covers 15 residues. V was pared by 0 bases and J by 5 bases, with 13 bases between. In DNA, the CDR3 is TGTGCCAGCAGCCAAGAACGTGTAGTTCCCGAGACCCAGTACTTC. Its translation is CASSQERVVPETQYF.

The chain links TRBV10-1 to TRBJ2-3; possibly TRBD1 for D (6 bases). CDR3 length equals 17 residues. Germline CDR1 is WNHNN and CDR2 is SYGVQD (reference sequence). The germline V and J ends were trimmed by 5 bases and 7 bases, with 25 bases remaining between them. The CDR3 sequence: CASSRKPTGWYANTQYF. The CDR3 nucleotides read TGCGCCAGCAGTCGCAAACCTACAGGGTGGTACGCGAATACGCAGTATTTT.

This clonotype was seen more than once but under ten times. This chain uses TRBV9 with TRBJ2-3; TRBD1 is a possible D gene (6 bases). The V gene's germline CDR1 is SGDLS and CDR2 YYNGEE. The V end was cut by 4 bases, the J end by 4 bases, with 28 bases between. The CDR3 length is 19 residues. CDR3: CASSPTPRGTSSAADTQYF. The CDR3 DNA reads as TGTGCCAGCAGCCCGACACCAAGGGGGACCTCCTCCGCAGCAGATACGCAGTATTTT.

This clonotype was observed a few times. The chain links TRBV6-6 to TRBJ2-5; TRBD2 matches 7 bases. CDR1 and CDR2 from the germline V gene are MNHNY and SVGAGI (reference sequence). The V segment lost 7 bases and the J segment 2 bases; nucleotides outside the gene matches: 4. The CDR3 is 13 residues long. The CDR3 bases are TGTGCCAGCAAGGTGGGGGGGCAAGAGACCCAGTACTTC. As protein: CASKVGGQETQYF.

In its sample, this clonotype was seen once. V gene TRBV5-1 combines with J gene TRBJ1-2; 8 nucleotides line up with TRBD1. With 0 bases clipped from V and 0 bases from J, the junction kept 7 bases outside the gene matches. Germline V lookup: CDR1 SGHRS, CDR2 YFSETQ. This CDR3 spans 17 amino acids. As DNA, the CDR3 is TGCGCCAGCAGCTTGGGGATCCCAGGGGGCCCTAACTATGGCTACACCTTC. Encoded protein: CASSLGIPGGPNYGYTF.

This clonotype was detected only once. This chain uses TRBV19 with TRBJ1-1; D gene uncertain. With 0 bases removed from V and 1 base from J, the gap between germline ends came to 12 bases. Looked up from germline, CDR1 is LNHDA and CDR2 is SQIVND (reference sequence). CDR3 length: 16 residues. The CDR3 spells CASSIDPDTSNTEAFF. CDR3 DNA: TGTGCCAGTAGTATAGATCCGGATACCTCGAACACTGAAGCTTTCTTT.

The gene calls are TRBV7-2 and TRBJ2-1; 9 bases are a match to TRBD1. The germline gives CDR1 SGHTA, CDR2 FQGNSA. CDR3 length equals 15 residues. V shed 2 bases and J 3 bases; nucleotides not matched to a gene: 2. CDR3 in amino acids: CASSLTGQGYNEQFF. CDR3 bases: TGTGCCAGCAGCTTAACGGGACAGGGCTACAATGAGCAGTTCTTC.

In this sample, this clonotype turned up once. CDR3 bases: TGTGCCAGCAGTTCATCAAGGGGAATTCGGGTGCTTGGCAATGAGCAGTTCTTC. This sequence encodes CASSSSRGIRVLGNEQFF. The rearrangement uses TRBV28 and TRBJ2-1; a possible D gene is TRBD1 (5 bases). This CDR3 spans 18 amino acids. V lost 4 bases to trimming and J lost 6 bases, with 25 bases between them. Germline V gene sequence: CDR1 MDHEN, CDR2 SYDVKM.

The gene calls are TRBV7-2 and TRBJ1-6; 7 nucleotides match TRBD1. The CDR3 is made up of 14 amino acids. V dropped 5 bases and J dropped 7; count of bases not matched to a gene: 5. Germline CDR1 is SGHTA and CDR2 is FQGNSA. The CDR3 is CASSERQGNSPLHF. CDR3 sequence (DNA): TGTGCCAGCAGCGAGAGACAGGGAAATTCACCCCTCCACTTT.

This chain connects TRBV6-6 to TRBJ1-4; D gene ambiguous. Germline V CDR1 and CDR2: MNHNY, SVGAGI (reference sequence). V lost 7 bases and J lost 8, with 17 bases in between. The CDR3 covers 14 residues. CDR3 sequence reads: CASTVRGGQEKLFF. CDR3 nucleotides: TGTGCCAGCACCGTACGGGGAGGGCAAGAAAAACTGTTTTTT.

The gene calls are TRBV4-3 and TRBJ1-4; maybe TRBD1 (5 bases). Germline lookup yields CDR1 LGHNA and CDR2 YSLEER. This CDR3 has 17 residues. Trimming took off 0 bases at V and 0 bases at J, with 11 bases between the two ends. CDR3 sequence: CASSQEGVGATNEKLFF. The CDR3 DNA reads as TGCGCCAGCAGCCAAGAGGGAGTGGGGGCAACTAATGAAAAACTGTTTTTT.

This clonotype turned up a few times. This chain uses TRBV6-2 or TRBV6-3 with TRBJ2-1, with TRBD1 as a possible D gene (5 bases). Trimming shortened V by 6 bases and J by 7 bases, and 16 bases separated the two germline ends. Germline CDR1 is MNHEY and CDR2 is SVGEGT. This CDR3 comprises 14 residues. In DNA form, the CDR3 reads TGTGCCAGCAGCCAAAGAATCAGGGAAAATGAGCAGTTCTTC. Translated: CASSQRIRENEQFF.

CDR3 DNA sequence: TGCGCCAGCAGCTTTGACCCGTCTATGGAGACCCAGTACTTC. Protein: CASSFDPSMETQYF. This chain connects TRBV5-1 to TRBJ2-5; no clear D. V was cut by 2 bases and J by 5 bases, with 13 bases left in between. Germline CDR1 reads SGHRS; CDR2 reads YFSETQ. The CDR3 is made up of 14 amino acids. Looking up the rest from reference TRBV5-1 and TRBJ2-5 gives the full variable domain: KAGVTQTPRYLIKTRGQQVTLSCSPISGHRSVSWYQQTPGQGLQFLFEYFSETQRNKGNFPGRFSGRQFSNSRSEMNVSTLELGDSALYLCASSFDPSMETQYFGPGTRLLVL.

V gene TRBV6-1 combines with J gene TRBJ1-2, with 7 bases that match TRBD1. The CDR3 spans 15 residues. Germline CDR1 and CDR2: MNHNS and SASEGT. J was trimmed by 8 bases and V by 0 bases; bases with no gene match: 9. This chain's CDR3 is CASSEAGTAGAGYTF. For the CDR3, the DNA is TGTGCCAGCAGTGAAGCGGGGACAGCTGGGGCCGGCTACACCTTC.

This clonotype has just a few counts. Here the CDR3 DNA reads TGTGCCATCAGTGAGTCGACTGGCACACGAGGAGGGAATACGCAGTATTTT. Translation: CAISESTGTRGGNTQYF. This chain uses TRBV10-3 with TRBJ2-3; perhaps TRBD2 as D (6 bases). The V gene's germline CDR1 is ENHRY and CDR2 SYGVKD. Between the trimmed V and J ends, which lost 0 bases and 7 bases, there was a span of 20 bases. This CDR3 is 17 amino acids long.

The V gene is TRBV7-6, the J gene TRBJ2-3, with a tentative D call TRBD1 (6 bases). Germline CDR1 is SGHVS and CDR2 is FNYEAQ. The CDR3 covers 14 residues. V lost 3 bases, J lost 5 bases, and 12 bases lay in between. The CDR3 sequence is CASSFGEGGDTQYF. For the CDR3, the DNA is TGTGCCAGCAGCTTCGGTGAAGGGGGAGATACGCAGTATTTT.

This clonotype showed up just a few times. The DNA for the CDR3 is TGTGCCAGCAGCTTAGCAGGACCCTACTTCAGAACTTACCAAGAGACCCAGTACTTC. This codes for CASSLAGPYFRTYQETQYF. This chain connects TRBV7-2 to TRBJ2-5, with D hard to call. The germline gives CDR1 SGHTA, CDR2 FQGNSA. Trimming took 0 bases from V and 0 from J, leaving 20 bases between them. The CDR3 totals 19 residues.

The chain has TRBV7-2 and TRBJ1-1; D is perhaps TRBD1 (6 bases). The CDR3 has 13 amino acids. Germline lookup yields CDR1 SGHTA and CDR2 FQGNSA. Trimming shortened V by 10 bases and J by 4 bases, and 16 bases separated the two germline ends. This CDR3 reads CATAGGAVTEAFF. The CDR3 bases are TGTGCCACCGCGGGGGGCGCGGTCACTGAAGCTTTCTTT. Supplemented by reference TRBV7-2 and TRBJ1-1, the full variable domain reads GAGVSQSPSNKVTEKGKDVELRCDPISGHTALYWYRQSLGQGLEFLIYFQGNSAPDKSGLPSDRFSAERTGGSVSTLTIQRTQQEDSAVYLCATAGGAVTEAFFGQGTRLTVV.

The rearrangement links TRBV29-1 to TRBJ1-2; D gene uncertain. Germline CDR1 and CDR2: SQVTM and ANQGSEA. The CDR3 extends over 15 amino acids. The V and J ends lost 1 base and 6 bases respectively, with 18 bases between them. The CDR3 sequence: CSVEAAQSRSHGYTF. The CDR3 nucleotides are TGCAGCGTTGAAGCAGCTCAGTCAAGGTCGCATGGCTACACCTTC.

The gene calls are TRBV4-3 and TRBJ1-2; D unresolved. The CDR3 contains 16 residues. V dropped 4 bases and J dropped 8 bases, with 23 bases sitting between them. Germline V gene sequence: CDR1 LGHNA, CDR2 YSLEER. CDR3 amino acids: CASSLEAGVNIGGYTF. CDR3 nucleotide sequence: TGCGCCAGCAGCCTAGAGGCGGGAGTGAACATCGGCGGCTACACCTTC.

In its sample, this clonotype was seen a few times. The chain employs TRBV6-2 or TRBV6-3 and TRBJ2-5; TRBD2 matches at 8 bases. Trimming at V came to 6 bases and at J to 4 bases, leaving 10 bases not matched to a gene. In germline, CDR1 is MNHEY, CDR2 SVGEGT. The CDR3 has 15 residues. The CDR3 region is CASRRAGGLGETQYF. The CDR3 DNA sequence: TGTGCCAGCAGGAGGGCGGGGGGTCTAGGAGAGACCCAGTACTTC.

The chain employs TRBV4-2 and TRBJ2-7, with D tentatively TRBD2 (6 bases). The germline gives CDR1 LGHNA, CDR2 YNFKEQ. The germline V and J ends were trimmed by 1 base and 1 base, with 14 bases remaining between them. This CDR3 contains 16 residues. The CDR3 loop is CASSQVPGTGSYEQYF. The CDR3 DNA follows: TGTGCCAGCAGCCAAGTCCCCGGGACTGGATCCTACGAGCAGTACTTC.

This clonotype was observed a handful of times. This chain connects TRBV6-2 or TRBV6-3 to TRBJ2-5; TRBD2 agrees at 8 bases. This CDR3 contains 15 residues. CDR1 MNHEY and CDR2 SVGEGT come from the germline V gene. The J segment lost 4 bases and the V segment lost 2 bases, leaving 6 bases of the junction unmatched. The CDR3: CASSYVGGVRETQYF. The CDR3 nucleotides are TGTGCCAGCAGTTACGTCGGGGGGGTAAGAGAGACCCAGTACTTC.

This chain connects TRBV7-2 to TRBJ1-2; no clear D gene. Germline V gene data show CDR1 as SGHTA and CDR2 as FQGNSA. The CDR3 is 15 residues long. Trimming took 2 bases from V and 4 from J, leaving 14 bases between them. CDR3 sequence: CASSLKFTESYGYTF. CDR3 coding DNA: TGTGCCAGCAGCTTAAAGTTCACAGAAAGCTATGGCTACACCTTC.

There are a few counts of this clonotype. The V gene is TRBV6-2 or TRBV6-3, the J gene TRBJ2-7; 9 bases agree with TRBD2. Trimming at V came to 7 bases and at J to 2 bases, leaving 6 bases not matched to a gene. CDR1 MNHEY and CDR2 SVGEGT come from the germline V gene. This CDR3 contains 14 residues. CDR3 in DNA: TGTGCCAGCATTAAGACTAGCGGAGCCTACGAGCAGTACTTC. Protein sequence: CASIKTSGAYEQYF.

This clonotype was counted only a few times. The chain links TRBV5-6 to TRBJ2-3; the D gene is possibly TRBD1 (5 bases). V was cut by 0 bases and J by 3 bases, with 11 bases left in between. This CDR3 contains 15 residues. Germline V gene lookup returns CDR1 SGHDT and CDR2 YYEEEE. The CDR3 here is CASSLEGIGTDTQYF. CDR3 sequence (DNA): TGTGCCAGCAGCTTGGAGGGGATCGGAACAGATACGCAGTATTTT.

The V gene is TRBV27, the J gene TRBJ1-6; TRBD1 aligns across 12 bases. V lost 5 bases, J lost 7 bases, and 24 bases stayed unmatched. Germline CDR1 is MNHEY and CDR2 is SMNVEV (reference sequence). The CDR3 is 22 amino acids. The CDR3 reads CASSPKMAWGTGGASGNSPLHF. Here the CDR3 DNA reads TGTGCCAGCAGTCCAAAGATGGCTTGGGGGACAGGGGGCGCGAGTGGAAATTCACCCCTCCACTTT.

The rearrangement links TRBV2 to TRBJ2-5; D tentatively reads TRBD1 or TRBD2 (5 bases each). The V end was cut by 5 bases, the J end by 6 bases, with 19 bases between. CDR1 and CDR2 (germline): SNHLY, FYNNEI. This CDR3 region has 15 residues. CDR3 nucleotides: TGTGCCAGCAGTTTGGGACGGCCGGTAAGAAAGACCCAGTACTTC. It codes for CASSLGRPVRKTQYF.